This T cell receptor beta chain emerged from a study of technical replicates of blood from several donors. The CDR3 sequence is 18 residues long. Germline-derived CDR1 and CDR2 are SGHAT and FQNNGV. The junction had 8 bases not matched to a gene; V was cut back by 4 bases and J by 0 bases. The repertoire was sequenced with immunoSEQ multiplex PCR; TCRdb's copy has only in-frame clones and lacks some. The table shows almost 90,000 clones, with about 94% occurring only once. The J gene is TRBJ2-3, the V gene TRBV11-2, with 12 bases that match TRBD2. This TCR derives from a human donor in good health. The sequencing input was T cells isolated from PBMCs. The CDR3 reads CASSSGLAGSPSTDTQYF. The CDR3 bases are TGTGCCAGCAGCTCTGGACTAGCGGGAAGTCCTAGCACAGATACGCAGTATTTT.